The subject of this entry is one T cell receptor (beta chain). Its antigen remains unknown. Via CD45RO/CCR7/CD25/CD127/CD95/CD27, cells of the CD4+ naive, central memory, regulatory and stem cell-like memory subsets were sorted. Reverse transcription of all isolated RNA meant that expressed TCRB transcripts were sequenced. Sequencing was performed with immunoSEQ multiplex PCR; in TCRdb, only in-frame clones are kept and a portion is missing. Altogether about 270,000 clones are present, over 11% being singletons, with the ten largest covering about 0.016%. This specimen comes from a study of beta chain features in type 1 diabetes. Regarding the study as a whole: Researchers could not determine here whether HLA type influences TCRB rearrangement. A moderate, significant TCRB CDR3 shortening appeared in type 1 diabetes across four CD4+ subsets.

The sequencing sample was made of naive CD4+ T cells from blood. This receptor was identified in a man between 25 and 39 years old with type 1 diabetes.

CDR3 residues: CASHEGGGGNYGYTF. The CDR3 nucleotides are TGTGCCAGCCACGAGGGGGGCGGGGGAAACTATGGCTACACCTTC. J is TRBJ1-2 and V is TRBV6-5; tentative D call: TRBD1 (6 bases). Trimming stripped 8 bases from V and 2 bases from J, with 18 bases between. This CDR3 is built from 15 residues. Germline-derived CDR1 and CDR2 are MNHEY and SVGAGI.